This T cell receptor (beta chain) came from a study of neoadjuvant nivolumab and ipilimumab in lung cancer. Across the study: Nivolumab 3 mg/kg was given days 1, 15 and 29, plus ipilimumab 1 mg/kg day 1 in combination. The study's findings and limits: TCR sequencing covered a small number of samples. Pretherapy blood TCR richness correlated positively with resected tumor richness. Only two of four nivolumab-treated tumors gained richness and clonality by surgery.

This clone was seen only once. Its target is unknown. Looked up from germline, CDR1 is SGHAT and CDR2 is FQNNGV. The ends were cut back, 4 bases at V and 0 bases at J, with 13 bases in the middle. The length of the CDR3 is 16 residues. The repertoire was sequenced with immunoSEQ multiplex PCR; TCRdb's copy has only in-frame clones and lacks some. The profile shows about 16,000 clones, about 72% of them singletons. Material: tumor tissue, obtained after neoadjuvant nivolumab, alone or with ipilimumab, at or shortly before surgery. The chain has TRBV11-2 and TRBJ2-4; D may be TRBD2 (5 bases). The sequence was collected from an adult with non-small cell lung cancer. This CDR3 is CASSSEGLLAKNIQYF. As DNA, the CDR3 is TGTGCCAGCAGCTCCGAGGGCCTTCTAGCCAAAAACATTCAGTACTTC.